The source of this TCR beta chain is a study of blood T cell repertoires in COVID-19. Study-level information: The origin of the acute and convalescent COVID-19 samples was the United States, Italy and Spain.

V lost 4 bases to trimming and J lost 11 bases; unmatched junction nucleotides: 15. The CDR3 covers 15 residues. Germline values: CDR1 MDHEN, CDR2 SYDVKM. As handled by the study authors: Amplification with reference gene primers provided the estimates of nucleated cell counts. The assay was immunoSEQ multiplex PCR, and TCRdb's table has in-frame clones only and misses some. V, J and clone size reflect that table, while D and trimming were determined from the DNA. The data hold approximately 96,000 clones, with around nine tenths observed a single time. The chain links TRBV28 to TRBJ1-1, with 8 bases fitting TRBD1. This TCR was sampled from an elderly woman with acute or convalescent COVID-19. The sample taken for sequencing was peripheral blood. The CDR3 is CASSSLYGQGFRAFF. The CDR3 DNA reads as TGTGCCAGCAGTTCCCTTTACGGACAGGGTTTTAGGGCTTTCTTT.